The 13 T cell receptor beta chains below were found in one sample sequenced in a study of human T cells and chemical hapten exposure. Total RNA was isolated from unfractionated whole blood. TCRdb itself ran the 5' RACE reads through MiXCR, one entry per CDR3 protein. Among 110,000 to 150,000 distinct CDR3 sequences listed, 4.1% were seen once. The receptors were sampled from a female donor in good health.

This rearrangement joins TRBV7-2 to TRBJ2-1, with TRBD1 matching 7 bases. The junction had 18 bases not matched to a gene; V was cut back by 5 bases and J by 8 bases. Germline loops: CDR1 SGHTA, CDR2 FQGNSA. The CDR3 has 17 residues. This CDR3 is CASSARPRDRVRHEQFF. CDR3 nucleotides: TGTGCCAGCAGCGCTCGTCCCCGGGACAGAGTCCGCCATGAGCAGTTCTTC.

This clonotype was recorded only once. V gene TRBV11-2 combines with J gene TRBJ2-6, with TRBD2 as a possible D gene (6 bases). CDR3 size: 15 residues. Germline assignment: CDR1 SGHAT and CDR2 FQNNGV. The germline V and J ends were trimmed by 3 bases and 3 bases, with 9 bases remaining between them. The DNA of the CDR3 is TGTGCCAGCAGCTTTGGGGGGTTTGGGGCCAACGTCCTGACTTTC. Translation gives CASSFGGFGANVLTF.

This chain joins TRBV5-1 and TRBJ1-5; 9 nucleotides agree with TRBD1. Per the germline V gene, CDR1 is SGHRS and CDR2 is YFSETQ. V lost 0 bases and J lost 9; bases outside the gene matches: 10. The CDR3 spans 16 residues. The CDR3 coding sequence is TGCGCCAGCAGCTTGGGTAATTTTGGACAGGGGTGGCCCCAGCATTTT. Protein product: CASSLGNFGQGWPQHF.

This clonotype was seen ten or more times. The chain combines TRBV5-5 with TRBJ2-3, with 12 bases aligning to TRBD2. J was trimmed by 4 bases and V by 2 bases; bases with no gene match: 2. The length of the CDR3 is 15 residues. The V gene's germline CDR1 is SGHKS and CDR2 YYEKEE (reference sequence). The CDR3 sequence is CASSLLAGGADTQYF. The CDR3 region has the DNA TGTGCCAGCAGCTTACTAGCGGGGGGAGCAGATACGCAGTATTTT.

This clonotype was recorded many times. This chain links TRBV6-6 with TRBJ2-1; a possible D gene is TRBD1 (6 bases). The germline V and J ends were trimmed by 5 bases and 6 bases, with 20 bases remaining between them. Per germline, CDR1 MNHNY and CDR2 SVGAGI (reference sequence). The CDR3 contains 16 residues. Written as DNA, the CDR3 is TGTGCCAGCAGTGGTACAGGGACAAAGCTTCGCAATGAGCAGTTCTTC. As protein: CASSGTGTKLRNEQFF.

A note on this clonotype: A read error is possible here, since a much larger clone lies one base away. The rearrangement links TRBV27 to TRBJ2-6, with a possible D match to TRBD1 (7 bases). V dropped 3 bases and J dropped 2 bases, with 8 bases sitting between them. The CDR3 is 15 residues long. Germline CDR1 and CDR2: MNHEY and SMNVEV (reference sequence). CDR3: CASSFRGAGANVLTF. The CDR3 region has the DNA TGTGCCAGCAGTTTCAGGGGGGCTGGGGCCAACGTCCTGACTTTC.

This clonotype was found many times. The rearrangement joins TRBV28 to TRBJ1-5; D not resolved. Germline-derived CDR1 and CDR2 are MDHEN and SYDVKM. V lost 8 bases and J 1 base, leaving 18 bases between the germline ends. CDR3 length equals 16 residues. CDR3 nucleotides: TGTGCCAGCTCCCCGGTTTGGGGTAGCAGCAATCAGCCCCAGCATTTT. This encodes CASSPVWGSSNQPQHF. Using reference TRBV28 and TRBJ1-5 for the parts outside the CDR3, the full variable domain is DVKVTQSSRYLVKRTGEKVFLECVQDMDHENMFWYRQDPGLGLRLIYFSYDVKMKEKGDIPEGYSVSREKKERFSLILESASTNQTSMYLCASSPVWGSSNQPQHFGDGTRLSIL.

Ten or more counts support this clonotype. This chain connects TRBV7-2 to TRBJ2-5, with 9 bases identical to TRBD2. This CDR3 contains 15 residues. V lost 5 bases and J lost 2; bases outside the gene matches: 6. CDR1 and CDR2 from the germline V gene are SGHTA and FQGNSA. The CDR3 DNA sequence: TGTGCCAGCAGCGTTGCGGGGGGGCGGCAAGAGACCCAGTACTTC. Its protein product is CASSVAGGRQETQYF.

At least ten counts were recorded for this clonotype. This chain uses TRBV6-5 with TRBJ1-1; D might be TRBD1 (5 bases). CDR3 length: 14 residues. From germline, CDR1 is MNHEY and CDR2 SVGAGI. Between the trimmed V and J ends, which lost 8 bases and 3 bases, there was a span of 16 bases. The CDR3 sequence is CASAHGEGDTEAFF. As DNA, the CDR3 is TGTGCCAGCGCTCACGGCGAAGGGGACACTGAAGCTTTCTTT.

This clonotype occurred many times. J is TRBJ1-5 and V is TRBV12-3 or TRBV12-4; possible D gene TRBD1, 6 bases. This CDR3 is 11 amino acids long. Trimming left V 8 bases short and J 7 bases short, with 9 bases between. The CDR3 protein is CASGGPQPQHF. In DNA, the CDR3 is TGTGCCAGCGGGGGGCCCCAGCCCCAGCATTTT.

Many counts were recorded for this clonotype. The J gene is TRBJ2-7, the V gene TRBV6-6, with 9 bases matching TRBD1. This CDR3 is 15 amino acids long. Losses at the gene ends were 2 bases for V and 3 bases for J; bases not matched to a gene: 5. Germline CDR1 reads MNHNY; CDR2 reads SVGAGI (reference sequence). The CDR3 DNA reads TGTGCCAGCAGTTACCCCGGACAGGGGAACTACGAGCAGTACTTC. It is translated as CASSYPGQGNYEQYF.

The V call is TRBV6-1, the J call TRBJ1-2; perhaps TRBD1 as D (6 bases). CDR1 and CDR2 (germline): MNHNS, SASEGT. Deletions cut 7 bases from V and 6 bases from J, with 18 bases between. The CDR3 has 14 amino acids. CDR3 DNA sequence: TGTGCCAGCAAGGGGGGAGGAGTAGGTCATGGCTACACCTTC. Its translation: CASKGGGVGHGYTF.

V gene TRBV20-1 combines with J gene TRBJ2-7; 13 nucleotides align to TRBD2. Germline V gives CDR1 DFQATT, CDR2 SNEGSKA (reference sequence). The CDR3 loop spans 16 amino acids. With V trimmed by 3 bases and J by 3 bases, 8 bases remained unmatched. The CDR3 sequence is CSASPGLAGRGYEQYF. The CDR3 coding sequence is TGCAGTGCTAGCCCGGGACTAGCGGGGCGAGGCTACGAGCAGTACTTC.